The subject of this entry is one TCR beta chain. As yet, its antigen is unknown. Gene names denote mouse genes. The read ends 1 residue shy of where the CDR3 ends; the end is completed using the germline J gene. Clones were read by immunoSEQ multiplex PCR, and TCRdb kept only the in-frame ones, dropping some. The sample contains 8,000 or so clones, 40% to 55% of which appear only once. Time point of the sample: mouse harvest day 7 after allogeneic transplant. Mouse grafts combined 10^7 T-cell-depleted bone marrow cells with 10^6 splenic CD5+ T cells. Germline-derived CDR1 and CDR2 are KGHPV and FQNQEV (reference sequence). The CDR3 spans 14 residues. V trimming: 0 bases; J trimming: 4 bases; junction bases outside the gene matches: 1. The sample belongs to a study of tissue T cells after allogeneic stem cell transplantation. Study-wide results and limits: In patients and mice, blood and spleen missed much of tissue repertoire.

This TCR came from a female BALB/c mouse given C57BL/6 T cells with graft-versus-host disease after an allogeneic hematopoietic cell transplant. This chain uses TRBV26 with TRBJ2-4; 7 bases agree with TRBD1. The sequenced sample was gut tissue. The part of the CDR3 DNA that was read is TGTGCCAGCAGTCTGTCGCAGGGGGAAAACACCTTGTAC. This encodes CASSLSQGENTLY. From start to end, the CDR3 is CASSLSQGENTLYF.